This passage covers 5 T cell receptor beta chains from one sample sequenced in a study of human T cells and chemical hapten exposure. Each CDR3 protein is one row after TCRdb ran MiXCR on the RACE reads. The sample records 190,000 or so distinct CDR3 sequences, roughly 30% being singletons. Time point noted: pre-sensitization, week 0. Noted treatment: therapeutic diphenylcyclopropenone sensitization with weekly scalp DPC. Specimen: whole blood, collected in connection with sensitization to the hapten diphenylcyclopropenone (DPC). These receptors were taken from a woman younger than 45 with alopecia areata. Some clones in this sample may be carry-over from other donors' samples.

This clonotype was counted a few times. J is TRBJ1-5 and V is TRBV20-1; D call uncertain. This CDR3 has 12 residues. V shed 2 bases and J shed 5 bases, with 7 bases lying between them. The germline V gene encodes CDR1 DFQATT and CDR2 SNEGSKA (reference sequence). The CDR3 here is CSARIPDQPQHF. In nucleotides, the CDR3 is TGCAGTGCTAGAATACCCGATCAGCCCCAGCATTTT.

V gene TRBV7-2 combines with J gene TRBJ2-2, with D perhaps matching TRBD1 (5 bases). Germline loops: CDR1 SGHTA, CDR2 FQGNSA. The CDR3 contains 14 residues. Trimming stripped 8 bases from V and 0 bases from J, with 10 bases between. CDR3 in amino acids: CASRQISNTGELFF. The CDR3 DNA sequence: TGTGCCAGCCGACAGATCTCGAACACCGGGGAGCTGTTTTTT.

This clonotype was detected only a few times. CDR3 in DNA: TGTGCCAGCAGCTTAGGGACACTATACGAGCAGTACTTC. Protein: CASSLGTLYEQYF. V usage is TRBV7-8 and J usage is TRBJ2-7, with a weak D call TRBD1 (5 bases). Germline V gene lookup returns CDR1 SGHVS and CDR2 FQNEAQ. This CDR3 contains 13 residues. Trimming took off 1 base at V and 4 bases at J, with 8 bases between the two ends. Complete variable domain (other parts from reference TRBV7-8 and TRBJ2-7): GAGVSQSPRYKVAKRGQDVALRCDPISGHVSLFWYQQALGQGPEFLTYFQNEAQLDKSGLPSDRFFAERPEGSVSTLKIQRTQQEDSAVYLCASSLGTLYEQYFGPGTRLTVT.

The chain links TRBV2 to TRBJ1-2; weak D call: TRBD1 (5 bases). The CDR3 extends over 14 amino acids. Germline CDR1 SNHLY, CDR2 FYNNEI. V lost 5 bases and J 4 bases, leaving 14 bases between the germline ends. The CDR3 loop reads CASSRDQSGYGYTF. The CDR3 bases are TGTGCCAGCAGTCGGGACCAGTCCGGCTATGGCTACACCTTC.

The sample holds a few counts of this clonotype. V gene TRBV12-3 or TRBV12-4 combines with J gene TRBJ1-5; D is uncertain. Between the trimmed V and J ends, which lost 3 bases and 7 bases, there was a span of 10 bases. The CDR3 is made up of 13 amino acids. CDR3 sequence reads: CASSFGLGQPQHF. CDR3 DNA sequence: TGTGCCAGCAGTTTTGGCCTTGGCCAGCCCCAGCATTTT.